This TCR beta chain is from a study of vaccination effects on CD4 cells after COVID-19. Whole-study context: A median of 72 days separated the second dose and sampling.

Notes on the study in general: Infection-derived and vaccine-derived clones contracted markedly late after vaccination.

Before sequencing, viral peptide pools were used by the ViraFEST assay to expand antigen-specific CD4+ T cells. A 10-day culture period preceded the isolation of CD4+ T cells. The person acquired a PCR-confirmed SARS-CoV-2 infection between March and December 2020. BNT162b2 vaccine or mRNA-1273 vaccine was given to participants in two doses. Remarks on this clone: The antigen is not known.

The assay was immunoSEQ multiplex PCR, and TCRdb's table has in-frame clones only and misses some. This table holds about 14,000 clones, around 82% found once. The junction had 8 bases not matched to a gene; V was cut back by 6 bases and J by 4 bases. Germline loops: CDR1 ENHRY, CDR2 SYGVKD. CDR3 size: 15 residues. The sequence was collected from a human donor who had a prior SARS-CoV-2 infection. The rearrangement links TRBV10-3 to TRBJ2-2; 7 positions agree with TRBD1. The sample consisted of CD4+ T cells from PBMCs cultured with SARS-CoV-2 spike peptides, taken after COVID-19 vaccination. CDR3 amino acids: CAIRRDRVGTGELFF. CDR3 coding DNA: TGTGCCATCAGAAGAGACAGGGTCGGCACCGGGGAGCTGTTTTTT.